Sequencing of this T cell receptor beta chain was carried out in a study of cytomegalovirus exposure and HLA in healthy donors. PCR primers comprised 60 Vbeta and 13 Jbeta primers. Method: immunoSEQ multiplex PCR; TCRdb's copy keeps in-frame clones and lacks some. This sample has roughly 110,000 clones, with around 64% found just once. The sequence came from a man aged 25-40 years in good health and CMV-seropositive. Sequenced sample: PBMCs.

CDR3 DNA: TGTGCCAGCAGCCGCGGGACAGGGCTAAACAATGAGCAGTTCTTC. This sequence encodes CASSRGTGLNNEQFF. The gene calls are TRBV28 and TRBJ2-1; 9 positions match TRBD1. After removal of 6 bases from V and 5 bases from J, the junction contained 8 bases not matched to a gene. This CDR3 is built from 15 residues. From germline, CDR1 is MDHEN and CDR2 SYDVKM.